These 12 T cell receptor beta chains were all obtained from the same sample, sequenced in a study of response to subunit inactivated influenza vaccine. MiXCR was run by TCRdb on the RT-PCR reads, yielding one entry per CDR3 protein. The profile shows approximately 530,000 distinct CDR3 sequences, 13% of them singletons. The sequencing used PBMCs from blood, collected more than 35 days after vaccination. The receptors were sampled from a man aged 45-60 years who received an inactivated influenza vaccine.

By sample share, this clonotype is large. The chain couples TRBV5-1 to TRBJ2-7; D not resolved. Deletions cut 7 bases from V and 1 base from J, with 3 bases between. Per germline, CDR1 SGHRS and CDR2 YFSETQ. CDR3 length: 10 amino acids. The CDR3 sequence is CASGSYEQYF. The DNA for the CDR3 is TGCGCCAGCGGATCCTACGAGCAGTACTTC.

Only a few counts were recorded for this clonotype. The rearrangement uses TRBV6-2 or TRBV6-3 and TRBJ2-5; 9 bases match TRBD2. The CDR3 is 15 residues long. Germline V CDR1 and CDR2: MNHEY, SVGEGT. V lost 5 bases to trimming and J lost 4 bases; unmatched junction nucleotides: 8. As DNA, the CDR3 is TGTGCCAGCAGTAGGACGCGGGGGGGCCGAGAGACCCAGTACTTC. This sequence encodes CASSRTRGGRETQYF.

This clonotype has a handful of counts. The rearrangement uses TRBV7-2 and TRBJ2-1, with D unclear. CDR3 length equals 14 residues. The germline V and J ends were trimmed by 1 base and 5 bases, with 9 bases remaining between them. The V gene's germline CDR1 is SGHTA and CDR2 FQGNSA. CDR3 bases: TGTGCCAGCAGCTTAGGTCAGGTAGACAATGAGCAGTTCTTC. This translates into CASSLGQVDNEQFF.

This clonotype was counted a few times. The rearrangement uses TRBV7-3 and TRBJ2-1, with 7 nucleotides matching TRBD2. Losses at the gene ends were 4 bases for V and 7 bases for J; bases not matched to a gene: 4. The CDR3 is 13 residues long. Germline CDR1 is SGHTA and CDR2 is FQGTGA. The DNA of the CDR3 is TGTGCCAGCAGCTCCGGGACTACAAATGAGCAGTTCTTC. As protein: CASSSGTTNEQFF. Full variable domain (missing parts from reference TRBV7-3 and TRBJ2-1): GAGVSQTPSNKVTEKGKYVELRCDPISGHTALYWYRQSLGQGPEFLIYFQGTGAADDSGLPNDRFFAVRPEGSVSTLKIQRTERGDSAVYLCASSSGTTNEQFFGPGTRLTVL.

J is TRBJ1-5 and V is TRBV20-1, with 9 nucleotides matching TRBD1. This CDR3 region has 15 residues. With V trimmed by 3 bases and J by 6 bases, 9 bases remained unmatched. CDR1 and CDR2 (germline): DFQATT, SNEGSKA (reference sequence). CDR3 sequence: CSASPDRGGGQPQHF. CDR3 in DNA: TGCAGTGCTAGCCCGGACAGGGGAGGAGGTCAGCCCCAGCATTTT.

There are many counts of this clonotype. This chain uses TRBV7-3 with TRBJ2-1, with D hard to call. Germline V gene sequence: CDR1 SGHTA, CDR2 FQGTGA. V dropped 4 bases and J dropped 12 bases, with 16 bases sitting between them. The CDR3 extends over 13 amino acids. CDR3 coding DNA: TGTGCCAGCAGCTCCCGGACCTTTGCAGCGCAGTTCTTC. Its protein product is CASSSRTFAAQFF.

The chain recombines TRBV20-1 with TRBJ2-5, with a tentative D call TRBD1 (5 bases). The CDR3 sequence is 14 residues long. V lost 3 bases to trimming and J lost 2 bases, with 13 bases between them. Germline V CDR1 and CDR2: DFQATT, SNEGSKA (reference sequence). DNA for the CDR3: TGCAGTGCTAGGACAGAACTTAGACAAGAGACCCAGTACTTC. Residues: CSARTELRQETQYF.

CDR3 DNA sequence: TGTGCCAGCAGTCAAACTAGGATCCAAGAGACCCAGTACTTC. Translated: CASSQTRIQETQYF. The chain carries TRBV12-3 or TRBV12-4 and TRBJ2-5; a weak D match, TRBD2 (5 bases). This CDR3 region has 14 residues. Trimming left V 5 bases short and J 1 base short, with 11 bases between.

The chain has TRBV20-1 and TRBJ2-3; D unresolved. There are 9 residues in the CDR3. V dropped 6 bases and J dropped 9 bases, with 7 bases sitting between them. Germline V gene sequence: CDR1 DFQATT, CDR2 SNEGSKA (reference sequence). CDR3 nucleotide sequence: TGCAGTGCCCGCCTGACGCAGTATTTT. It encodes CSARLTQYF.

J is TRBJ1-6 and V is TRBV3-1; D is unresolved. The CDR3 extends over 15 amino acids. V lost 4 bases and J lost 8, with 15 bases in between. Germline V gene sequence: CDR1 LGHDT, CDR2 YNNKEL (reference sequence). CDR3 loop: CASSRKRGVDSPLHF. Written as DNA, the CDR3 is TGTGCCAGCAGCCGGAAGCGGGGTGTTGATTCACCCCTCCACTTT.

This rearrangement joins TRBV27 to TRBJ2-1, with D hard to call. This CDR3 is built from 13 residues. V was cut by 3 bases and J by 6 bases, with 9 bases left in between. CDR1 is MNHEY, CDR2 SMNVEV, per germline (reference sequence). The CDR3 bases are TGTGCCAGCAGTTTTCTTCATGCCAATGAGCAGTTCTTC. This translates into CASSFLHANEQFF.

This clonotype was recorded many times. The chain employs TRBV5-1 and TRBJ2-3, with D perhaps given as TRBD1 or TRBD2 (5 bases each). The CDR3 contains 17 residues. Germline V lookup: CDR1 SGHRS, CDR2 YFSETQ. The germline V and J ends were trimmed by 3 bases and 0 bases, with 17 bases remaining between them. This CDR3 reads CASSSRQPGPSTDTQYF. In DNA form, the CDR3 reads TGCGCCAGCAGCTCAAGACAACCGGGACCGAGCACAGATACGCAGTATTTT.